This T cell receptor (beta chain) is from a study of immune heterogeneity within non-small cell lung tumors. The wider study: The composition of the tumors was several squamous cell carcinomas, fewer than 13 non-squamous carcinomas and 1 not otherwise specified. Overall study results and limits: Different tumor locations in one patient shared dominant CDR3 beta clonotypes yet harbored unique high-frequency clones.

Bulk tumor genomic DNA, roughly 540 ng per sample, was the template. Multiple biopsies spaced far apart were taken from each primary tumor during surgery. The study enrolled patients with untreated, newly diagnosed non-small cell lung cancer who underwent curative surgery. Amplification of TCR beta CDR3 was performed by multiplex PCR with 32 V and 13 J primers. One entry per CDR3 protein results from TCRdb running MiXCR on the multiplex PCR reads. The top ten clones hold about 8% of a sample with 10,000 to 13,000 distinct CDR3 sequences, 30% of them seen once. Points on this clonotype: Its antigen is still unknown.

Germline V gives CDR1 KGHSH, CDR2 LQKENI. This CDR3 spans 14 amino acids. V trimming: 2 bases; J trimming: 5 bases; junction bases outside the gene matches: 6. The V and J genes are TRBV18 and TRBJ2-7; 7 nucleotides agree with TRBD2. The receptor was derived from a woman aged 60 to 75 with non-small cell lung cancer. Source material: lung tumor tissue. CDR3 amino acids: CASSPEAGVDEQYF. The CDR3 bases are TGTGCCAGCTCACCAGAGGCGGGAGTCGACGAGCAGTACTTC.